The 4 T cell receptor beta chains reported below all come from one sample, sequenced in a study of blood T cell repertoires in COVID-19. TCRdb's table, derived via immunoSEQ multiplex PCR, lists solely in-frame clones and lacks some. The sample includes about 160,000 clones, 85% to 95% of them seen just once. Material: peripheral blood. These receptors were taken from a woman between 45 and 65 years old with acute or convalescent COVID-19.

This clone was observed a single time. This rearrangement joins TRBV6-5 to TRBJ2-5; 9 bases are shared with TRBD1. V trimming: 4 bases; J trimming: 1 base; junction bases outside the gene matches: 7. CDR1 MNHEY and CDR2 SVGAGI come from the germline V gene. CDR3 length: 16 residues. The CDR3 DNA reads TGTGCCAGCAGTTCCTGGGACAGGGACATCCAAGAGACCCAGTACTTC. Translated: CASSSWDRDIQETQYF.

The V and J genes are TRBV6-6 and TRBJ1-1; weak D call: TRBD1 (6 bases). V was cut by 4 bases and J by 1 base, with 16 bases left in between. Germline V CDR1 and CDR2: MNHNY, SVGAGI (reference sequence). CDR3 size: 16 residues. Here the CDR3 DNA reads TGTGCCAGCAGTTCTCGCCTTACAGGGCCGAACACTGAAGCTTTCTTT. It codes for CASSSRLTGPNTEAFF.

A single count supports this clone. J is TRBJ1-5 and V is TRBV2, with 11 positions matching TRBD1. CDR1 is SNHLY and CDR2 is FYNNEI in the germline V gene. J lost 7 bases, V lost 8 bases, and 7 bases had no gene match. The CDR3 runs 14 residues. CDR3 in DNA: TGTGCCAGCGGGATGGGACAGGGGGTCCAGCCCCAGCATTTT. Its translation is CASGMGQGVQPQHF.

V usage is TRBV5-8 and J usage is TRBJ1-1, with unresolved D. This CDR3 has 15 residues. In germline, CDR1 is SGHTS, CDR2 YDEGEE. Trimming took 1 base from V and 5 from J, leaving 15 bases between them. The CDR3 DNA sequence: TGTGCCAGCAGCTTGAGAGTATCGGGGAGGACTGAAGCTTTCTTT. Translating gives CASSLRVSGRTEAFF.